This TCR beta chain appears in the sequencing data of a study of T-cell memory formation after mild COVID-19. Whole-study results and caveats: Clones that contracted clustered mainly in CM and EM if CD4+ and in EMRA if CD8+. Certain responding clones were present in pre-infection memory, suggesting participation of cross-reactive memory.

This clonotype was seen many times. Its antigen is not known. Constant-segment primers were used for 5'RACE, and the resulting TCR alpha and TCR beta cDNA libraries carried sample barcodes and UMIs. Using its own MiXCR run on the 5' RACE reads, TCRdb lists one record per CDR3 protein. The sample lists about 390,000 distinct CDR3 sequences; 20% to 25% were seen once. The source material was PBMCs or a T cell subset sorted from them (not recorded which). The origin of this receptor is an adult woman who had mild COVID-19 (a few samples of this study predate the infection). Cell type and time point are not known.

CDR3 DNA: TGCGCCAGCAGCTTGGGATGGCAGGGGGACTATGGCTACACCTTC. Translation gives CASSLGWQGDYGYTF. The chain carries TRBV5-1 and TRBJ1-2, with 7 bases that match TRBD1. There are 15 residues in the CDR3. Germline loops: CDR1 SGHRS, CDR2 YFSETQ. J gave up 3 bases and V 0 bases, and 5 bases lay outside the gene matches. Variable domain in full (rest from reference TRBV5-1 and TRBJ1-2): KAGVTQTPRYLIKTRGQQVTLSCSPISGHRSVSWYQQTPGQGLQFLFEYFSETQRNKGNFPGRFSGRQFSNSRSEMNVSTLELGDSALYLCASSLGWQGDYGYTFGSGTRLTVV.